The 31 T cell receptor beta chains in this list originate from one sample, sequenced in a study of OX40 agonist ivuxolimab in advanced cancers. Sequenced by immunoSEQ multiplex PCR; TCRdb stores in-frame clones only, minus some. This table has under 20,000 clones, about 90% appearing once. Sequenced material: CD4+ or CD8+ T cells sorted from blood, taken in a trial of the OX40 agonist ivuxolimab. Receptor source: an adult with an advanced solid tumor such as melanoma, head and neck, liver or kidney cancer.

The chain is built from TRBV10-3 and TRBJ1-1; TRBD1 agrees at 7 bases. After removal of 6 bases from V and 1 base from J, the junction contained 11 bases not matched to a gene. The CDR3 loop spans 16 amino acids. CDR1 and CDR2 from the germline V gene are ENHRY and SYGVKD. This chain's CDR3 is CAIRPSDRATNTEAFF. Written as DNA, the CDR3 is TGTGCCATCAGACCTTCCGACAGGGCTACGAACACTGAAGCTTTCTTT.

The rearrangement joins TRBV19 to TRBJ1-1, with 7 bases matching TRBD1. Trimming at V came to 5 bases and at J to 1 base, leaving 10 bases not matched to a gene. CDR1 is LNHDA and CDR2 is SQIVND in the germline V gene (reference sequence). The CDR3 is 16 residues long. CDR3 in amino acids: CASSALRGQGNTEAFF. The CDR3, as DNA: TGTGCCAGTAGTGCCTTAAGGGGGCAGGGGAACACTGAAGCTTTCTTT.

The chain links TRBV6-5 to TRBJ1-3, with 8 bases fitting TRBD1. With V trimmed by 6 bases and J by 4 bases, 8 bases remained unmatched. CDR1 MNHEY and CDR2 SVGAGI come from the germline V gene. The CDR3 length is 15 residues. The CDR3 nucleotides read TGTGCCAGCAGAAGAAGCCGGGACAGGGGAAACACCATATATTTT. Amino acid sequence: CASRRSRDRGNTIYF.

The genes are TRBV7-2 and TRBJ1-1; 9 nucleotides agree with TRBD1. This CDR3 has 15 amino acids. Germline V gene lookup returns CDR1 SGHTA and CDR2 FQGNSA. Losses at the gene ends were 5 bases for V and 5 bases for J; bases not matched to a gene: 9. The CDR3 coding sequence is TGTGCCAGCAGCATTTACAGGGGGCAAGGAACTGAAGCTTTCTTT. Its protein product is CASSIYRGQGTEAFF.

This clone has only one observation. The CDR3 bases are TGTGCCAGCAGCTTAACAGGGGGGGACGAGCAGTACTTC. Residues: CASSLTGGDEQYF. The rearrangement links TRBV7-3 to TRBJ2-7; perhaps TRBD2 as D (7 bases). The V end lost 0 bases, the J end lost 5 bases, and 8 bases lay between the germline ends. This CDR3 comprises 13 residues. Germline CDR1 reads SGHTA; CDR2 reads FQGTGA.

This clone was seen only a few times. The gene calls are TRBV2 and TRBJ2-7; the D call may be TRBD1 or TRBD2 (5 bases each). V was pared by 6 bases and J by 7 bases, with 16 bases between. The CDR3 extends over 13 amino acids. Germline assignment: CDR1 SNHLY and CDR2 FYNNEI. CDR3 amino acids: CASRGELQREQYF. The CDR3 coding sequence is TGTGCCAGCAGAGGGGAGCTCCAGAGGGAGCAGTACTTC.

This clone has a single count. The chain recombines TRBV6-4 with TRBJ2-3; possibly TRBD1 for D (5 bases). V was clipped by 2 bases and J by 3 bases, with 6 bases between them. This CDR3 is 13 amino acids long. The germline CDR1 and CDR2 sequences are MRHNA and SNTAGT. This chain's CDR3 is CASSDRGTDTQYF. CDR3 coding DNA: TGTGCCAGCAGTGACAGGGGAACAGATACGCAGTATTTT.

The chain has TRBV2 and TRBJ2-6; weak D call: TRBD1 (5 bases). Per the germline V gene, CDR1 is SNHLY and CDR2 is FYNNEI. The CDR3 contains 17 residues. V lost 6 bases to trimming and J lost 0 bases, with 15 bases between them. The CDR3 DNA sequence: TGTGCCAGCAGGGATGGACACGGCAACTCTGGGGCCAACGTCCTGACTTTC. Protein product: CASRDGHGNSGANVLTF.

The chain is built from TRBV7-2 and TRBJ2-2; no firm D call. The germline V gene encodes CDR1 SGHTA and CDR2 FQGNSA. The CDR3 totals 13 residues. V was shortened by 1 base and J by 8 bases, with 8 bases between the two germline ends. CDR3 DNA: TGTGCCAGCAGCTTAGGGCCCGTTGGGGAGCTGTTTTTT. Amino acids: CASSLGPVGELFF.

The chain employs TRBV5-4 and TRBJ2-3; possibly TRBD2 for D (5 bases). Germline V lookup: CDR1 SGHNT, CDR2 YYREEE (reference sequence). The V end lost 4 bases, the J end lost 4 bases, and 19 bases lay between the germline ends. The CDR3 consists of 16 residues. This chain's CDR3 is CASSIPSLGIPDTQYF. The CDR3, as DNA: TGTGCCAGCAGCATACCTAGCCTGGGGATACCAGATACGCAGTATTTT.

V gene TRBV19 combines with J gene TRBJ1-2; D not resolved. Trimming removed 7 bases at V and 8 bases at J, with 2 bases between. CDR1 LNHDA and CDR2 SQIVND come from the germline V gene (reference sequence). This CDR3 has 8 amino acids. CDR3 DNA sequence: TGTGCCAGTAAAGGCTACACCTTC. This translates into CASKGYTF.

The chain has TRBV23-1 and TRBJ2-7; 9 bases match TRBD2. Being an ORF, TRBV23-1 has a function that is uncertain. V gave up 0 bases and J gave up 7 bases; unmatched junction bases: 13. The CDR3 loop spans 17 amino acids. CDR3: CASSQSSPGLATGEQYF. CDR3 nucleotides: TGCGCCAGCAGTCAATCGTCCCCGGGACTAGCCACGGGTGAGCAGTACTTC.

This chain links TRBV4-3 with TRBJ2-1, with D maybe TRBD2 (5 bases). The ends were cut back, 0 bases at V and 10 bases at J, with 13 bases in the middle. There are 14 residues in the CDR3. Per the germline V gene, CDR1 is LGHNA and CDR2 is YSLEER. CDR3 residues: CASSQDAVGEEQFF. The CDR3 DNA follows: TGCGCCAGCAGCCAAGATGCGGTGGGAGAGGAGCAGTTCTTC.

This chain connects TRBV6-5 to TRBJ1-2; no firm D call. Germline V CDR1 and CDR2: MNHEY, SVGAGI. The length of the CDR3 is 13 residues. V lost 6 bases to trimming and J lost 4 bases, with 12 bases between them. CDR3 region: CASRTDSGYGYTF. The CDR3 region has the DNA TGTGCCAGCAGAACCGATTCGGGCTATGGCTACACCTTC.

J is TRBJ2-7 and V is TRBV9; 7 nucleotides match TRBD1. The CDR3 runs to 14 residues. Germline CDR1 is SGDLS and CDR2 is YYNGEE. J lost 3 bases, V lost 0 bases, and 3 bases had no gene match. The CDR3 nucleotides are TGTGCCAGCAGCGTAGCAGACAGGGTCTACGAGCAGTACTTC. Translated, it gives CASSVADRVYEQYF.

The rearrangement links TRBV11-2 to TRBJ2-2; D is ambiguous. The CDR3 totals 14 residues. Germline values: CDR1 SGHAT, CDR2 FQNNGV. The ends were cut back, 4 bases at V and 1 base at J, with 7 bases in the middle. This CDR3 is CASSSTMNTGELFF. For the CDR3, the DNA is TGTGCCAGCAGCTCTACAATGAACACCGGGGAGCTGTTTTTT.

The chain is built from TRBV5-5 and TRBJ1-1; the D is unclear. The germline CDR1 and CDR2 sequences are SGHKS and YYEKEE (reference sequence). This CDR3 spans 15 amino acids. V was pared by 2 bases and J by 2 bases, with 13 bases between. This CDR3 is CASSFRSGANTEAFF. The DNA of the CDR3 is TGTGCCAGCAGCTTCAGGTCGGGAGCCAACACTGAAGCTTTCTTT.

For the CDR3, the DNA is TGTGCCAGCAGCAGCCGGGACAGACTCCACCACGAGCAGTACTTC. It is translated as CASSSRDRLHHEQYF. This chain links TRBV7-9 with TRBJ2-7; TRBD1 matches 7 bases. This CDR3 spans 15 amino acids. Trimming took 5 bases from V and 5 from J; bases not matched to a gene: 12. Per the germline V gene, CDR1 is SEHNR and CDR2 is FQNEAQ (reference sequence).

This chain joins TRBV7-2 and TRBJ2-2, with 9 positions matching TRBD1. V was pared by 5 bases and J by 1 base, with 5 bases of the junction left unmatched. The CDR3 loop spans 16 amino acids. CDR1 and CDR2 from the germline V gene are SGHTA and FQGNSA. The CDR3 DNA follows: TGTGCCAGCAGCCTGCGACAGGGGGTGAACACCGGGGAGCTGTTTTTT. It yields the protein CASSLRQGVNTGELFF. Filled out from reference TRBV7-2 and TRBJ2-2, the complete variable domain reads GAGVSQSPSNKVTEKGKDVELRCDPISGHTALYWYRQSLGQGLEFLIYFQGNSAPDKSGLPSDRFSAERTGGSVSTLTIQRTQQEDSAVYLCASSLRQGVNTGELFFGEGSRLTVL.

The J gene is TRBJ2-7, the V gene TRBV27; TRBD1 matches 7 bases. Germline-derived CDR1 and CDR2 are MNHEY and SMNVEV (reference sequence). Trimming at V came to 5 bases and at J to 2 bases, leaving 3 bases not matched to a gene. The CDR3 runs to 13 residues. CDR3 nucleotide sequence: TGTGCCAGCAGTCCGGGACAGACCTACGAGCAGTACTTC. Amino acids: CASSPGQTYEQYF.

The CDR3 is CASSKTEREGGYTF. CDR3 nucleotide sequence: TGTGCCAGCAGCAAGACAGAAAGAGAGGGTGGCTACACCTTC. This sequence joins TRBV7-9 and TRBJ1-2, with TRBD1 as a possible D gene (5 bases). The CDR3 extends over 14 amino acids. Trimming stripped 5 bases from V and 7 bases from J, with 17 bases between. CDR1 SEHNR and CDR2 FQNEAQ come from the germline V gene (reference sequence).

The V and J genes are TRBV5-4 and TRBJ2-3; D remains unclear. The germline V and J ends were trimmed by 0 bases and 6 bases, with 8 bases remaining between them. CDR1 and CDR2 from the germline V gene are SGHNT and YYREEE (reference sequence). The CDR3 has 13 residues. CDR3: CASSLEPQDTQYF. The CDR3 DNA is TGTGCCAGCAGCTTGGAACCCCAGGATACGCAGTATTTT.

The rearrangement joins TRBV29-1 to TRBJ2-7, with 8 nucleotides matching TRBD2. J lost 6 bases, V lost 7 bases, and 14 bases had no gene match. Germline V gene lookup returns CDR1 SQVTM and CDR2 ANQGSEA. This CDR3 has 14 residues. CDR3 amino acids: CSAQPGLEPIEQYF. The CDR3 DNA sequence: TGCAGCGCACAGCCGGGACTAGAGCCTATCGAGCAGTACTTC.

The chain links TRBV7-8 to TRBJ2-7, with no clear D. CDR3 length: 13 amino acids. Germline V CDR1 and CDR2: SGHVS, FQNEAQ. The V end lost 2 bases, the J end lost 2 bases, and 7 bases lay between the germline ends. The CDR3: CASSLIRAYEQYF. CDR3 nucleotide sequence: TGTGCCAGCAGCTTAATACGGGCCTACGAGCAGTACTTC.

V gene TRBV7-2 combines with J gene TRBJ2-3; possibly TRBD2 for D (5 bases). The germline V gene has CDR1 SGHTA and CDR2 FQGNSA. The CDR3 is made up of 17 amino acids. V lost 1 base to trimming and J lost 0 bases, with 14 bases between them. CDR3: CASSLGVGDWSTDTQYF. In nucleotides, the CDR3 is TGTGCCAGCAGCTTAGGCGTCGGGGATTGGAGCACAGATACGCAGTATTTT.

The chain joins TRBV10-3 to TRBJ2-2; 10 bases match TRBD2. V trimming: 8 bases; J trimming: 3 bases; junction bases outside the gene matches: 9. The CDR3 is 16 amino acids. Germline-derived CDR1 and CDR2 are ENHRY and SYGVKD. The DNA for the CDR3 is TGTGCCATCCTGCCTAGCGGGAGTTCGGACACCGGGGAGCTGTTTTTT. Encoded protein: CAILPSGSSDTGELFF.

This clone has a single count. The rearrangement uses TRBV11-2 and TRBJ1-1; D is undetermined. This CDR3 contains 16 residues. Germline V gene sequence: CDR1 SGHAT, CDR2 FQNNGV. V shed 1 base and J shed 0 bases, with 12 bases lying between them. The CDR3, as DNA: TGTGCCAGCAGCTTAGTTAATGTCGGCATGAACACTGAAGCTTTCTTT. Translation gives CASSLVNVGMNTEAFF. The full variable domain, with the rest looked up from reference TRBV11-2 and TRBJ1-1, is EAGVAQSPRYKIIEKRQSVAFWCNPISGHATLYWYQQILGQGPKLLIQFQNNGVVDDSQLPKDRFSAERLKGVDSTLKIQPAKLEDSAVYLCASSLVNVGMNTEAFFGQGTRLTVV.

The J gene is TRBJ1-4, the V gene TRBV15; D gene ambiguous. V was shortened by 0 bases and J by 0 bases, with 11 bases between the two germline ends. CDR3 length: 17 amino acids. Germline V gene sequence: CDR1 LNHNV, CDR2 YYDKDF (reference sequence). In nucleotides, the CDR3 is TGTGCCACCAGCAGAGATGGCGGCCTACCAACTAATGAAAAACTGTTTTTT. It codes for CATSRDGGLPTNEKLFF.

The genes are TRBV19 and TRBJ2-3, with 9 positions matching TRBD2. This CDR3 is 18 amino acids long. V lost 6 bases to trimming and J lost 0 bases; unmatched junction nucleotides: 13. CDR1 and CDR2 from the germline V gene are LNHDA and SQIVND (reference sequence). DNA for the CDR3: TGTGCCAGTAGGGGGGCTCGCGGGAGGGCCCCAAGCACAGATACGCAGTATTTT. It specifies CASRGARGRAPSTDTQYF.

This chain links TRBV29-1 with TRBJ2-3; 11 positions match TRBD2. The germline V gene has CDR1 SQVTM and CDR2 ANQGSEA. The trim removed 2 bases at V and 3 bases at J, leaving 1 base unmatched. This CDR3 has 14 residues. The DNA for the CDR3 is TGCAGCGTTGAAACTAGCGGGAGAACAGATACGCAGTATTTT. It codes for CSVETSGRTDTQYF.

This chain uses TRBV10-3 with TRBJ2-1; D might be TRBD2 (7 bases). Germline lookup yields CDR1 ENHRY and CDR2 SYGVKD. The germline V and J ends were trimmed by 6 bases and 9 bases, with 21 bases remaining between them. The CDR3 is made up of 15 amino acids. DNA of the CDR3: TGTGCCATCAGAGAGCAAGTGGGGGGGCCAGTTGAGCAGTTCTTC. It encodes CAIREQVGGPVEQFF.